The present T cell receptor (beta chain) was sequenced within a study of T cells after yellow fever vaccination. There are many counts of this clonotype. Antigen unknown. Study-wide findings and caveats: Of the clonotypes, a small share occurred in both CD4 and CD8 compartments.

The authors made TCR cDNA by 5'RACE template switching, adding a universal primer site and UMIs. TCRdb reprocessed the 5' RACE reads via MiXCR and lists one record per CDR3 protein. The data hold some 260,000 distinct CDR3 sequences, with about 5.2% observed a single time. This CDR3 region has 18 residues. CDR1 and CDR2 from the germline V gene are KGHSH and LQKENI. Trimming shortened V by 0 bases and J by 0 bases, and 14 bases separated the two germline ends. The sequence was obtained from a young man who received the YFV17D yellow fever vaccine. Sequencing used CD4+ T cells sorted from PBMCs, obtained on the day of the yellow fever booster vaccination. The chain recombines TRBV18 with TRBJ2-2, with a tentative D call TRBD1 (6 bases). The CDR3 DNA follows: TGTGCCAGCTCACCACCAGGCGAGGGACACTCGAACACCGGGGAGCTGTTTTTT. Protein sequence: CASSPPGEGHSNTGELFF.